Shown below are 9 T cell receptor beta chains from a single sample sequenced in a study of T cell repertoires in cytomegalovirus infection. Using its own MiXCR run on the reads, TCRdb lists one record per CDR3 protein. The data hold approximately 500,000 distinct CDR3 sequences, with around 35% observed a single time. These TCRs are of unknown antigen specificity. The sequencing used cultured PBMCs, collected from culture after CMV antigen stimulation. These receptor sequences come from a human donor in good health (CMV status not recorded). Some clones in this sample may be carry-over from other donors' samples.

The chain uses TRBV11-2 and TRBJ2-5, with no clear D. Germline V lookup: CDR1 SGHAT, CDR2 FQNNGV. Deletions cut 8 bases from V and 3 bases from J, with 7 bases between. The CDR3 is 11 amino acids. The DNA of the CDR3 is TGTGCCAGCGGACCGAAAGAGACCCAGTACTTC. Its translation is CASGPKETQYF. The whole variable domain, filled in from reference TRBV11-2 and TRBJ2-5, reads EAGVAQSPRYKIIEKRQSVAFWCNPISGHATLYWYQQILGQGPKLLIQFQNNGVVDDSQLPKDRFSAERLKGVDSTLKIQPAKLEDSAVYLCASGPKETQYFGPGTRLLVL.

The gene calls are TRBV29-1 and TRBJ1-1; TRBD1 is a possible D gene (6 bases). The germline V gene encodes CDR1 SQVTM and CDR2 ANQGSEA. V lost 7 bases to trimming and J lost 1 base, with 13 bases between them. CDR3 length: 13 residues. The CDR3 bases are TGCAGCGCTGCGACAGGCGCGAACACTGAAGCTTTCTTT. Translating it yields CSAATGANTEAFF. Full variable domain (rest looked up from reference TRBV29-1 and TRBJ1-1): SAVISQKPSRDICQRGTSLTIQCQVDSQVTMMFWYRQQPGQSLTLIATANQGSEATYESGFVIDKFPISRPNLTFSTLTVSNMSPEDSSIYLCSAATGANTEAFFGQGTRLTVV.

This clonotype has more than one count but fewer than ten. The junction does not match germline at one end; this may be a read error. The chain recombines TRBV7-6 with TRBJ2-3, with a tentative D call TRBD2 (6 bases). Germline-derived CDR1 and CDR2 are SGHVS and FNYEAQ. This CDR3 is built from 13 residues. CDR3 DNA: TGTGCTAGCAGCTTGCGGGGTCCAGATACGCAGTATTTT. It specifies CASSLRGPDTQYF. The whole variable domain, remainder taken from reference TRBV7-6 and TRBJ2-3, is GAGVSQSPRYKVTKRGQDVALRCDPISGHVSLYWYRQALGQGPEFLTYFNYEAQQDKSGLPNDRFSAERPEGSISTLTIQRTEQRDSAMYRCASSLRGPDTQYFGPGTRLTVL.

The V gene is TRBV6-2 or TRBV6-3, the J gene TRBJ1-1, with D perhaps TRBD1 (5 bases). This CDR3 contains 14 residues. Germline V lookup: CDR1 MNHEY, CDR2 SVGEGT. The V gene lost 5 bases and the J gene lost 0 bases, with 10 bases spanning the gap. The CDR3 bases are TGTGCCAGCAGTCCCAGGGCGTTGAACACTGAAGCTTTCTTT. Residues: CASSPRALNTEAFF.

The chain combines TRBV6-1 with TRBJ1-1, with 7 bases identical to TRBD1. This CDR3 contains 15 residues. V lost 5 bases to trimming and J lost 1 base; unmatched junction nucleotides: 7. Germline V gene sequence: CDR1 MNHNS, CDR2 SASEGT. The CDR3 is CASSWGDSQNTEAFF. For the CDR3, the DNA is TGTGCCAGCAGTTGGGGGGACAGTCAGAACACTGAAGCTTTCTTT.

J is TRBJ2-3 and V is TRBV5-1; D may be TRBD2 (5 bases). V was shortened by 5 bases and J by 1 base, with 14 bases between the two germline ends. The CDR3 contains 15 residues. Germline V CDR1 and CDR2: SGHRS, YFSETQ. This CDR3 is CASSNPGGRTDTQYF. The CDR3 DNA sequence: TGCGCCAGCAGTAACCCCGGCGGGCGCACAGATACGCAGTATTTT.

The chain links TRBV20-1 to TRBJ2-3; a weak D match, TRBD2 (7 bases). The V end was cut by 0 bases, the J end by 6 bases, with 13 bases between. The CDR3 loop spans 14 amino acids. The germline V gene has CDR1 DFQATT and CDR2 SNEGSKA (reference sequence). The CDR3 spells CSAREGGRWDTQYF. The CDR3 region has the DNA TGCAGTGCTAGAGAGGGGGGGCGGTGGGATACGCAGTATTTT.

This clonotype was recorded only once. The V gene is TRBV10-3, the J gene TRBJ1-3, with D perhaps matching TRBD1 (5 bases). Germline V gives CDR1 ENHRY, CDR2 SYGVKD. The ends were cut back, 6 bases at V and 4 bases at J, with 16 bases in the middle. CDR3 size: 15 residues. The CDR3 DNA reads TGTGCCATCAGGGGGGTTACCGGGAGCGGAAACACCATATATTTT. Its translation: CAIRGVTGSGNTIYF.

The sample holds a few counts of this clonotype. The V gene is TRBV7-2, the J gene TRBJ2-7; 8 positions match TRBD1. The CDR3 extends over 14 amino acids. Germline CDR1 reads SGHTA; CDR2 reads FQGNSA. With 7 bases clipped from V and 0 bases from J, the junction kept 5 bases outside the gene matches. The CDR3 loop is CASKGQGGSYEQYF. CDR3 in DNA: TGTGCCAGCAAAGGACAGGGAGGCTCCTACGAGCAGTACTTC. Together with reference TRBV7-2 and TRBJ2-7, the CDR3 gives the full variable domain: GAGVSQSPSNKVTEKGKDVELRCDPISGHTALYWYRQSLGQGLEFLIYFQGNSAPDKSGLPSDRFSAERTGGSVSTLTIQRTQQEDSAVYLCASKGQGGSYEQYFGPGTRLTVT.